Listed below are T cell receptor beta chains from one sample, sequenced in a study of T cell repertoires in cytomegalovirus infection. TCRdb called the reads again in MiXCR, with one record for every CDR3 protein. The sample includes hundreds of thousands of distinct CDR3 sequences, more than 20% of them seen just once. Input material: CD8+ T cells from PBMCs. The receptors stem from a human donor in good health (CMV status not recorded). Some clones in this sample may be carry-over from other donors' samples. The CDR3 runs from the conserved cysteine through the conserved F or W. D genes are given only for firm matches. A row's size may be missing; if present it is once, few, many or a size class.

TRBV12-3/TRBV12-4	TRBJ2-5	.	many	CASSLFGKETQYF	TGTGCCAGCAGTTTATTTGGGAAAGAGACCCAGTACTTC
TRBV6-2/TRBV6-3	TRBJ2-3	.	.	CASSYVQVTDTQYF	TGTGCCAGCAGTTACGTTCAGGTCACAGATACGCAGTATTTT
TRBV10-3	TRBJ1-1	.	.	CAIMAGRVEQNTEAFF	TGTGCCATCATGGCGGGGAGGGTCGAACAGAACACTGAAGCTTTCTTT
TRBV2	TRBJ2-1	.	.	CASRMGSSYNEQFF	TGTGCCAGCCGGATGGGTAGCTCCTACAATGAGCAGTTCTTC
TRBV7-2	TRBJ1-6	.	many	CASSLDEGVTWDSPLHF	TGTGCCAGCAGCTTAGATGAAGGCGTGACTTGGGATTCACCCCTCCACTTT
TRBV11-2	TRBJ1-1	.	.	CASSSWRGPNTEAFF	TGTGCCAGCAGCTCGTGGAGGGGTCCTAACACTGAAGCTTTCTTT
TRBV19	TRBJ2-1	.	.	CASSMAGSSYNEQFF	TGTGCCAGTAGTATGGCGGGGAGCTCCTACAATGAGCAGTTCTTC
TRBV28	TRBJ2-3	TRBD2	.	CASSFLLAGGLNTQYF	TGTGCCAGCAGTTTCCTCCTAGCGGGGGGGCTGAATACGCAGTATTTT
TRBV6-5	TRBJ2-5	TRBD2	few	CASSYSLPGLAGGTGETQYF	TGTGCCAGCAGTTACTCTTTACCGGGACTAGCGGGGGGAACAGGAGAGACCCAGTACTTC
TRBV2	TRBJ1-5	.	.	CASTRRGHNQPQHF	TGTGCCAGCACACGGCGGGGTCACAATCAGCCCCAGCATTTT
TRBV7-8	TRBJ2-2	.	few	CASSLGPGGSGELFF	TGTGCCAGCAGCTTAGGTCCGGGGGGCTCCGGGGAGCTGTTTTTT
TRBV7-8	TRBJ1-1	TRBD1	many	CASSLTGRKVNTEAFF	TGTGCCAGCAGCTTGACAGGGCGTAAAGTGAACACTGAAGCTTTCTTT
TRBV7-6	TRBJ1-2	TRBD1	.	CASSAGRQGRYGYTF	TGTGCCAGCAGCGCAGGGAGACAGGGGCGCTATGGCTACACCTTC
TRBV28	TRBJ1-2	TRBD1	once	CASSSDRESDGYTF	TGTGCCAGCAGTTCGGACAGGGAAAGCGATGGCTACACCTTC
TRBV6-2/TRBV6-3	TRBJ2-5	TRBD2	.	CASRERGNRETQYF	TGTGCCAGCAGAGAGCGGGGGAACCGGGAGACCCAGTACTTC
TRBV29-1	TRBJ2-2	.	.	CSVPGIAGELFF	TGCAGCGTTCCCGGGATAGCCGGGGAGCTGTTTTTT
TRBV6-5	TRBJ2-2	.	few	CASSTGLTRDNTGELFF	TGTGCCAGCAGTACGGGGCTAACCCGGGACAACACCGGGGAGCTGTTTTTT
TRBV7-3	TRBJ2-5	.	.	CASSFYSQETQYF	TGTGCCAGCAGCTTCTACAGCCAAGAGACCCAGTACTTC
TRBV7-2	TRBJ1-3	.	many	CASSQWAGQLDSGNTIYF	TGTGCCAGCAGCCAGTGGGCCGGACAGCTCGACTCTGGAAACACCATATATTTT
TRBV6-1	TRBJ1-6	.	.	CASSPSAGANSPLHF	TGTGCCAGCAGTCCTTCGGCAGGGGCAAATTCACCCCTCCACTTT
TRBV20-1	TRBJ1-4	.	.	CSALTLGRSEKLFF	TGCAGTGCTCTAACACTTGGACGGAGTGAAAAACTGTTTTTT
TRBV14	TRBJ2-7	.	.	CASSQRAGVPYEQYF	TGTGCCAGCAGCCAAAGGGCAGGGGTCCCCTACGAGCAGTACTTC
TRBV2	TRBJ1-2	.	.	CASFPASPIYGCTF	TGTGCCAGCTTCCCTGCTAGTCCGATCTATGGCTGCACCTTC
TRBV20-1	TRBJ1-5	.	few	CSAKAGSNQPQHF	TGCAGTGCGAAGGCCGGGAGCAATCAGCCCCAGCATTTT
TRBV19	TRBJ2-1	.	.	CASSKTQGPSSYNEQFF	TGTGCCAGTAGTAAGACCCAGGGCCCTAGCTCCTACAATGAGCAGTTCTTC
TRBV14	TRBJ2-7	TRBD1	few	CASSHLGQGGLEQYF	TGTGCCAGCAGCCATTTGGGACAGGGGGGTCTCGAGCAGTACTTC
TRBV29-1	TRBJ1-5	TRBD1	.	CSVSSTGGSNQPQHF	TGCAGCGTTTCTTCGACAGGGGGTTCTAATCAGCCCCAGCATTTT
TRBV7-9	TRBJ2-5	.	few	CASSPRTEKLTQETQYF	TGTGCCAGCAGCCCCCGGACAGAGAAACTGACACAAGAGACCCAGTACTTC
TRBV7-9	TRBJ2-3	.	many	CASSLTGPPVTDTQYF	TGTGCCAGCAGCTTGACTGGCCCCCCGGTAACAGATACGCAGTATTTT
TRBV6-2/TRBV6-3	TRBJ2-3	TRBD2	few	CASSTTLAGRSTDTQYF	TGTGCCAGCAGTACGACCCTAGCGGGCCGGAGCACAGATACGCAGTATTTT
TRBV6-2/TRBV6-3	TRBJ2-2	.	many	CASSGRVVPGELFF	TGTGCCAGCAGTGGCAGGGTGGTCCCCGGGGAGCTGTTTTTT
TRBV19	TRBJ1-1	.	few	CASSMTSWDTEAFF	TGTGCCAGTAGTATGACTTCGTGGGACACTGAAGCTTTCTTT
TRBV7-9	TRBJ2-7	.	many	CASSHRDLAYEQYF	TGTGCCAGCAGCCACCGGGACCTAGCCTACGAGCAGTACTTC
TRBV28	TRBJ2-1	.	few	CASSAVRGTSSYNEQFF	TGTGCCAGCAGTGCCGTCCGCGGGACCAGCTCCTACAATGAGCAGTTCTTC
TRBV7-2	TRBJ2-5	TRBD2	many	CASSSVGGALETQYF	TGTGCCAGCAGCTCTGTCGGGGGGGCCTTAGAGACCCAGTACTTC
TRBV6-2/TRBV6-3	TRBJ2-3	TRBD1	.	CASRRDRGLQASSDTQYF	TGTGCCAGTCGTCGGGACAGGGGGCTCCAAGCTTCTTCAGATACGCAGTATTTT
TRBV7-2	TRBJ2-1	TRBD2	.	CASSLGTSGGNNEQFF	TGTGCCAGCAGCTTAGGGACTAGCGGGGGCAACAATGAGCAGTTCTTC
TRBV25-1	TRBJ1-1	.	few	CASGWDNTEAFF	TGTGCCAGCGGTTGGGACAACACTGAAGCTTTCTTT
TRBV19	TRBJ1-1	.	many	CASTLSRGGYTEAFF	TGTGCCAGTACCCTATCTCGGGGCGGTTACACTGAAGCTTTCTTT
TRBV7-9	TRBJ2-7	.	few	CATSLSGRAYEQYF	TGTGCCACCTCCCTTTCAGGACGCGCCTACGAGCAGTACTTC
TRBV4-1	TRBJ1-5	.	few	CASSQDVSGAGNQPQHF	TGCGCCAGCAGCCAAGATGTTTCGGGCGCTGGCAATCAGCCCCAGCATTTT
TRBV7-6	TRBJ1-3	.	many	CASSYVMDSPYIYF	TGTGCCAGCAGCTACGTAATGGACTCTCCCTACATATATTTT
TRBV20-1	TRBJ1-2	.	.	CSAPWDYGYTF	TGCAGTGCCCCCTGGGACTATGGCTACACCTTC
TRBV6-1	TRBJ2-1	TRBD1	few	CASSAPGQGMHEQFF	TGTGCCAGCAGTGCCCCGGGACAGGGCATGCATGAGCAGTTCTTC